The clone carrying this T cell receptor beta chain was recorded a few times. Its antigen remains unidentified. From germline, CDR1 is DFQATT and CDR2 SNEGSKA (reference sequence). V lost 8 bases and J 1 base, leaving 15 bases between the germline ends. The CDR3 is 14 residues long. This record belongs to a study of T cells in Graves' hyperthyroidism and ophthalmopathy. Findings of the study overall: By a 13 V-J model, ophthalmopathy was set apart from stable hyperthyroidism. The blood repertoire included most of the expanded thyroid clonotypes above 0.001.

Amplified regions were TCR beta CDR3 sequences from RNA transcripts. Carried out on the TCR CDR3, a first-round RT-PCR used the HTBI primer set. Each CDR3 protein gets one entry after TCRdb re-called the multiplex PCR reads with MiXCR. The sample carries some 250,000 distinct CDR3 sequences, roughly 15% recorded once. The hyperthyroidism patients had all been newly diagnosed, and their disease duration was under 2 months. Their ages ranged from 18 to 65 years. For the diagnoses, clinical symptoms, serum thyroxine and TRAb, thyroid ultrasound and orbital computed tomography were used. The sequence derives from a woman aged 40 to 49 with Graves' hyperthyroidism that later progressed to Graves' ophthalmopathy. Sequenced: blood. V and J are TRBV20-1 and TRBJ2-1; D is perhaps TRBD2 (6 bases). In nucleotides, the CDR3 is TGCAGTACCTACTCTAGCGAATCCTACAATGAGCAGTTCTTC. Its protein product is CSTYSSESYNEQFF.